These 24 T cell receptor beta chains share one sample of origin, sequenced in a study of blood T cell repertoires in COVID-19. The assay was immunoSEQ multiplex PCR, and TCRdb's table has in-frame clones only and misses some. The profile shows fewer than 150,000 clones, about nine tenths of them singletons. The sample consisted of peripheral blood. The origin of the receptors is a man between 45 and 60 years old with active or convalescent COVID-19.

The V gene is TRBV6-5, the J gene TRBJ1-2, with D tentatively TRBD1 (6 bases). The CDR3 has 13 amino acids. CDR1 and CDR2 (germline): MNHEY, SVGAGI. V shed 6 bases and J shed 8 bases, with 16 bases lying between them. The DNA for the CDR3 is TGTGCCAGCAGGTTTGGACAGATTAGAGGCTACACCTTC. This sequence encodes CASRFGQIRGYTF.

This rearrangement joins TRBV27 to TRBJ2-4; 9 nucleotides agree with TRBD1. The CDR3 runs 19 residues. Unmatched junction bases numbered 22, after V lost 0 bases and J lost 13 bases. Germline assignment: CDR1 MNHEY and CDR2 SMNVEV (reference sequence). CDR3 in amino acids: CASSLSPDVTGGRSSIQYF. For the CDR3, the DNA is TGTGCCAGCAGTTTATCCCCGGACGTAACAGGGGGCCGGTCTAGTATACAGTACTTC.

This rearrangement joins TRBV18 to TRBJ1-5; 7 bases are a match to TRBD1. This CDR3 comprises 15 residues. J gave up 3 bases and V 1 base, and 3 bases lay outside the gene matches. Looked up from germline, CDR1 is KGHSH and CDR2 is LQKENI. The CDR3 here is CASSPRTGYNQPQHF. CDR3 DNA sequence: TGTGCCAGCTCACCACGGACAGGCTACAATCAGCCCCAGCATTTT.

This clone showed up just once. This chain connects TRBV7-9 to TRBJ1-5, with D maybe TRBD1 (6 bases). V shed 1 base and J shed 6 bases, with 10 bases lying between them. Germline lookup yields CDR1 SEHNR and CDR2 FQNEAQ (reference sequence). The CDR3 spans 14 residues. CDR3 nucleotides: TGTGCCAGCAGCTTAGGGGGGCCATTTCAGCCCCAGCATTTT. As protein: CASSLGGPFQPQHF. Variable domain in full (rest from reference TRBV7-9 and TRBJ1-5): DTGVSQNPRHKITKRGQNVTFRCDPISEHNRLYWYRQTLGQGPEFLTYFQNEAQLEKSRLLSDRFSAERPKGSFSTLEIQRTEQGDSAMYLCASSLGGPFQPQHFGDGTRLSIL.

This chain uses TRBV27 with TRBJ1-2; 10 nucleotides align to TRBD1. There are 15 residues in the CDR3. V lost 6 bases to trimming and J lost 8 bases; unmatched junction nucleotides: 12. Germline lookup yields CDR1 MNHEY and CDR2 SMNVEV (reference sequence). DNA for the CDR3: TGTGCCAGCAGCAAAGGGGGACAGGGGATGAAAGGCTACACCTTC. As protein: CASSKGGQGMKGYTF.

The chain recombines TRBV2 with TRBJ2-1; tentatively, D is TRBD2 (6 bases). The germline V and J ends were trimmed by 5 bases and 0 bases, with 11 bases remaining between them. Germline loops: CDR1 SNHLY, CDR2 FYNNEI. The CDR3 runs to 15 residues. The CDR3 coding sequence is TGTGCCAGCAGTCGGTCCGGGAGCTCCTACAATGAGCAGTTCTTC. Amino acid sequence: CASSRSGSSYNEQFF.

The rearrangement joins TRBV19 to TRBJ1-5; D gene unclear. This CDR3 spans 15 amino acids. In germline, CDR1 is LNHDA, CDR2 SQIVND (reference sequence). V was trimmed by 1 base and J by 13 bases, leaving 20 bases between them. CDR3 DNA: TGTGCCAGTAGTATAGTAGCCGCGGGAGGGAAGACGCAGCATTTT. Residues: CASSIVAAGGKTQHF.

The genes are TRBV12-3 or TRBV12-4 and TRBJ1-2; tentative D call: TRBD1 (5 bases). This CDR3 is built from 13 residues. Trimming shortened V by 7 bases and J by 8 bases, and 17 bases separated the two germline ends. Written as DNA, the CDR3 is TGTGCCAGCACCAAGGGGTCGGCCGACGGCTACACCTTC. It encodes CASTKGSADGYTF.

This clone was picked up one time. This chain links TRBV4-3 with TRBJ1-6; TRBD1 matches at 8 bases. The junction had 6 bases not matched to a gene; V was cut back by 1 base and J by 7 bases. The germline V gene has CDR1 LGHNA and CDR2 YSLEER. This CDR3 has 16 residues. The CDR3 reads CASSQVQGAGNSPLHF. DNA of the CDR3: TGCGCCAGCAGCCAAGTCCAGGGGGCGGGGAATTCACCCCTCCACTTT.

The chain has TRBV10-2 and TRBJ1-5, with D possibly being TRBD1 (5 bases). Germline CDR1 is WSHSY and CDR2 is SAAADI. The CDR3 has 16 residues. The V end was cut by 2 bases, the J end by 3 bases, with 14 bases between. CDR3 sequence reads: CASSEVSGKDNQPQHF. Here the CDR3 DNA reads TGCGCCAGCAGTGAGGTATCAGGGAAGGACAATCAGCCCCAGCATTTT.

This chain joins TRBV19 and TRBJ2-7; TRBD1 might be the D (5 bases). Germline V gene data show CDR1 as LNHDA and CDR2 as SQIVND (reference sequence). The CDR3 runs to 15 residues. Trimming shortened V by 3 bases and J by 3 bases, and 15 bases separated the two germline ends. In DNA, the CDR3 is TGTGCCAGTAGTATCATCGAGGCAGGGAACTACGAGCAGTACTTC. The encoded protein is CASSIIEAGNYEQYF.

The chain joins TRBV6-6 to TRBJ1-5; D might be TRBD1 (5 bases). The CDR3 totals 13 residues. Trimming left V 6 bases short and J 6 bases short, with 12 bases between. The germline gives CDR1 MNHNY, CDR2 SVGAGI (reference sequence). CDR3 protein: CASSPTDIQPQHF. CDR3 in DNA: TGTGCCAGCAGCCCCACGGACATTCAGCCCCAGCATTTT.

The chain recombines TRBV6-5 with TRBJ2-1; TRBD2 aligns across 12 bases. Trimming took 6 bases from V and 7 from J; bases not matched to a gene: 7. This CDR3 is 15 amino acids long. Germline V lookup: CDR1 MNHEY, CDR2 SVGAGI. Written as DNA, the CDR3 is TGTGCCAGCAGAGCCCTAGCGGGAGGGCCGAATGAGCAGTTCTTC. Amino acid sequence: CASRALAGGPNEQFF.

The chain carries TRBV18 and TRBJ1-5, with TRBD1 identical over 8 bases. The CDR3 covers 15 residues. The germline gives CDR1 KGHSH, CDR2 LQKENI. The V and J ends lost 6 bases and 0 bases, in that order; junction bases with no gene match: 4. The CDR3 loop reads CASSPGQDSNQPQHF. In DNA, the CDR3 is TGTGCCAGCTCTCCGGGACAGGATAGCAATCAGCCCCAGCATTTT.

The V gene is TRBV15, the J gene TRBJ2-1, with 13 bases matching TRBD2. After removal of 8 bases from V and 9 bases from J, the junction contained 7 bases not matched to a gene. CDR3 size: 14 residues. CDR1 and CDR2 (germline): LNHNV, YYDKDF (reference sequence). This CDR3 is CATRRTSGSGEQFF. The CDR3 region has the DNA TGTGCCACCCGACGGACTAGCGGGAGTGGTGAGCAGTTCTTC.

This chain links TRBV6-5 with TRBJ2-1, with D maybe TRBD2 (6 bases). CDR3 length equals 14 residues. The ends were cut back, 7 bases at V and 7 bases at J, with 17 bases in the middle. Germline CDR1 and CDR2: MNHEY and SVGAGI. For the CDR3, the DNA is TGTGCCAGCATGAAGACTGACGGGGGTAATGAGCAGTTCTTC. Translating it yields CASMKTDGGNEQFF.

The chain joins TRBV18 to TRBJ2-6, with 7 positions matching TRBD1. Looked up from germline, CDR1 is KGHSH and CDR2 is LQKENI. This CDR3 has 16 amino acids. The V gene end was trimmed by 3 bases and the J gene end by 0 bases; junction bases not matched to a gene: 2. The CDR3 is CASSPTGLSGANVLTF. CDR3 bases: TGTGCCAGCTCACCGACAGGGCTCTCTGGGGCCAACGTCCTGACTTTC.

This clone was observed a single time. V is TRBV18 and J is TRBJ2-5; D is possibly TRBD2 (6 bases). The CDR3 has 14 amino acids. Germline assignment: CDR1 KGHSH and CDR2 LQKENI. Deletions cut 3 bases from V and 5 bases from J, with 13 bases between. CDR3 loop: CASSPPSGVETQYF. For the CDR3, the DNA is TGTGCCAGCTCACCCCCTTCGGGGGTCGAGACCCAGTACTTC.

Only one count was recorded for this clone. The V and J genes are TRBV4-3 and TRBJ2-3; 8 bases align to TRBD2. V lost 0 bases to trimming and J lost 0 bases; unmatched junction nucleotides: 2. The CDR3 length is 16 residues. Germline CDR1 and CDR2: LGHNA and YSLEER. CDR3 nucleotide sequence: TGCGCCAGCAGCCAAGATCCTAGCGGGAGCACAGATACGCAGTATTTT. The encoded protein is CASSQDPSGSTDTQYF.

The CDR3: CASSPWTGWDTEAFF. CDR3 DNA sequence: TGTGCCAGCAGCCCGTGGACAGGGTGGGACACTGAAGCTTTCTTT. The chain is built from TRBV7-6 and TRBJ1-1, with 8 nucleotides matching TRBD1. Germline V lookup: CDR1 SGHVS, CDR2 FNYEAQ. V lost 5 bases to trimming and J lost 3 bases; unmatched junction nucleotides: 8. The CDR3 spans 15 residues.

J is TRBJ2-3 and V is TRBV24-1, with D maybe TRBD1 (5 bases). V dropped 5 bases and J dropped 3 bases, with 11 bases sitting between them. The CDR3 has 14 amino acids. Per germline, CDR1 KGHDR and CDR2 SFDVKD. The CDR3 protein is CATSVQGRTDTQYF. CDR3 in DNA: TGTGCCACCAGTGTTCAGGGCCGGACAGATACGCAGTATTTT.

The rearrangement joins TRBV5-6 to TRBJ2-2, with TRBD1 matching over 8 bases. The V segment lost 0 bases and the J segment 7 bases; nucleotides outside the gene matches: 5. Per germline, CDR1 SGHDT and CDR2 YYEEEE. The CDR3 covers 15 residues. The CDR3 loop is CASSLVDRASGELFF. The CDR3 DNA reads TGTGCCAGCAGCTTGGTGGACAGGGCGAGCGGGGAGCTGTTTTTT.

The CDR3 is CASSQGLADTSYNEQFF. The CDR3 coding sequence is TGTGCCAGCAGCCAGGGACTAGCGGACACCTCCTACAATGAGCAGTTCTTC. The V gene is TRBV5-4, the J gene TRBJ2-1, with TRBD2 matching over 11 bases. V trimming: 4 bases; J trimming: 0 bases; junction bases outside the gene matches: 6. Germline V gene sequence: CDR1 SGHNT, CDR2 YYREEE (reference sequence). CDR3 length: 17 amino acids.

This rearrangement joins TRBV29-1 to TRBJ2-7; D is unresolved. The CDR3 length is 13 residues. V lost 0 bases and J lost 0, with 6 bases in between. Germline V gene sequence: CDR1 SQVTM, CDR2 ANQGSEA. DNA for the CDR3: TGCAGCGTTGAAGACCCTAGCTCCTACGAGCAGTACTTC. It is translated as CSVEDPSSYEQYF.